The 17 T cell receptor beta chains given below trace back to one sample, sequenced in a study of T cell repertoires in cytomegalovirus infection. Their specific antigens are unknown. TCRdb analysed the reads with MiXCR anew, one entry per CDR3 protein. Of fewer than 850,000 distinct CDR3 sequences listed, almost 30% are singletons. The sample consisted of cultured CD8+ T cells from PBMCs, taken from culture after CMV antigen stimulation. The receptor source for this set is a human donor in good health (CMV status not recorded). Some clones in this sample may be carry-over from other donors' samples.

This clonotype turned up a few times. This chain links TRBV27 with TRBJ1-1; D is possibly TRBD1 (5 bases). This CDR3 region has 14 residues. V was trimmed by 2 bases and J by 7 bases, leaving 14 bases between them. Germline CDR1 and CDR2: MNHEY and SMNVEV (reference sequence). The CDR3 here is CASSLNTGPIEAFF. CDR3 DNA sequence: TGTGCCAGCAGTTTAAATACGGGGCCTATTGAAGCTTTCTTT.

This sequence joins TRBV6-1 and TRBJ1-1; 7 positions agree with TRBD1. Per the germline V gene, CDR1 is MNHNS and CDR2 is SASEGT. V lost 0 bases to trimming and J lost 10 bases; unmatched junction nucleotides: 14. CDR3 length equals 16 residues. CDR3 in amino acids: CASSEALRQGVRGAFF. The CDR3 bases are TGTGCCAGCAGTGAAGCGCTTCGACAGGGTGTTAGGGGAGCTTTCTTT.

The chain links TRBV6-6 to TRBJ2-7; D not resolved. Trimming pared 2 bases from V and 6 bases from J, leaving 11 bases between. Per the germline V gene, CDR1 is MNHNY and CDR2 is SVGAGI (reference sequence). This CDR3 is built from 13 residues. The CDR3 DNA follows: TGTGCCAGCAGTTACACGAACGGGTTCGAGCAGTACGTC. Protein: CASSYTNGFEQYV.

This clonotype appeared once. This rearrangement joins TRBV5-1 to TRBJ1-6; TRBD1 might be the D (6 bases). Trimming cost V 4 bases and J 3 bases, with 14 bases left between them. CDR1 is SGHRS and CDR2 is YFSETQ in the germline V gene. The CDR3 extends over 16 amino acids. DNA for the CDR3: TGCGCCAGCAGCACCAGGGGATCCGACTATAATTCACCCCTCCACTTT. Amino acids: CASSTRGSDYNSPLHF.

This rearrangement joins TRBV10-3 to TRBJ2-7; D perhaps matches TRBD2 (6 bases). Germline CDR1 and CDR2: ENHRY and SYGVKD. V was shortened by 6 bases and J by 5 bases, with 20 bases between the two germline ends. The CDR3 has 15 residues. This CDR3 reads CAISNSGLASHEQYF. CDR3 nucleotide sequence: TGTGCCATCAGCAATTCCGGGCTAGCGTCCCACGAGCAGTACTTC.

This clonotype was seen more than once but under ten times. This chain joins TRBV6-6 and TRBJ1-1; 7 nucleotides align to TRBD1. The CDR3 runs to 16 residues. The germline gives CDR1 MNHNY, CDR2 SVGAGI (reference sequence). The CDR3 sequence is CATIAGQGGMNTEAFF. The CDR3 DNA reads TGTGCAACCATTGCTGGCCAGGGGGGAATGAACACTGAAGCTTTCTTT.

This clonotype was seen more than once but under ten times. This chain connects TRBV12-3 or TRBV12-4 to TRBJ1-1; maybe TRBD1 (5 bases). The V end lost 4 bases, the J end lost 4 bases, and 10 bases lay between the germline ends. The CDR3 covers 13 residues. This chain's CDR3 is CASSSRGITEAFF. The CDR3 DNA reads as TGTGCCAGCAGTTCCCGGGGGATCACTGAAGCTTTCTTT.

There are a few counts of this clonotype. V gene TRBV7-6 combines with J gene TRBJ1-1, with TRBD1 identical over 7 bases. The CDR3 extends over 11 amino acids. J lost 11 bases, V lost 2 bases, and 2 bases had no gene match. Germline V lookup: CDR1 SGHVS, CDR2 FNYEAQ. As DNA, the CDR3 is TGTGCCAGCAGCTTACTAGGGGGCGCTTTCTTT. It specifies CASSLLGGAFF.

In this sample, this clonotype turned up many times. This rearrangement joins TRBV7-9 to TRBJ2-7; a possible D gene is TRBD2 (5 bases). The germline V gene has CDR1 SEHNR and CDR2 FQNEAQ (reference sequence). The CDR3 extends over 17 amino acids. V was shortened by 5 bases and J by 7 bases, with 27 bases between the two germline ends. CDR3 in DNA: TGTGCCAGCAGCACCCGGCCAAACGGGGATCATGAAGAGGAGCAGTACGTC. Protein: CASSTRPNGDHEEEQYV.

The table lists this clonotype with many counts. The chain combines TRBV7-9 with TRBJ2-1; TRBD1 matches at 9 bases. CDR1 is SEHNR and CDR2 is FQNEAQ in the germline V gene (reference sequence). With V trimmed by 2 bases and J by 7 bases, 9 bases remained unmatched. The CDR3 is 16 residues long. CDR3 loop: CASSLPGDRVGNEQFF. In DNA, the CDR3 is TGTGCCAGCAGCTTACCCGGGGACAGGGTGGGTAATGAGCAGTTCTTC.

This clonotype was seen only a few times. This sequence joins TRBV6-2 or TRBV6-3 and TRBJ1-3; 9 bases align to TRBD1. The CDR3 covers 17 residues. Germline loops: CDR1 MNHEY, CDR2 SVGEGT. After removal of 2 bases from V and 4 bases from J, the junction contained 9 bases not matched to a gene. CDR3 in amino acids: CASSYLPGQGVGNTIYF. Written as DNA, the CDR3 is TGTGCCAGCAGTTACCTCCCGGGACAGGGAGTCGGAAACACCATATATTTT.

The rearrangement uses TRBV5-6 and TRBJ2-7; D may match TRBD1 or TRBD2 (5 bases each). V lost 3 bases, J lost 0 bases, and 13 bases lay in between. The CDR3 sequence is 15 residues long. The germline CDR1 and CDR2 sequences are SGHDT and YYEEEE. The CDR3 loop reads CASSSPGRSSYEQYF. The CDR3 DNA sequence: TGTGCCAGCAGCTCGCCGGGACGGAGCTCCTACGAGCAGTACTTC.

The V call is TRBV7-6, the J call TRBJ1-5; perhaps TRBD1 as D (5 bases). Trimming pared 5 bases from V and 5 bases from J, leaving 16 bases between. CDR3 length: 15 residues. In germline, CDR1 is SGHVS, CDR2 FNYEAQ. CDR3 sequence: CASSPQGWSDQPQHF. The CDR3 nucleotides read TGTGCCAGCAGCCCCCAGGGATGGTCAGATCAGCCCCAGCATTTT.

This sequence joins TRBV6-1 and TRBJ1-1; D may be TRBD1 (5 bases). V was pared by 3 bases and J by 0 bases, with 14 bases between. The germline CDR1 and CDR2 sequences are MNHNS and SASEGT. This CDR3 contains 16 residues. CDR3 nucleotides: TGTGCCAGCAGTGATGGGGGGGGAAACCTGAACACTGAAGCTTTCTTT. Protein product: CASSDGGGNLNTEAFF.

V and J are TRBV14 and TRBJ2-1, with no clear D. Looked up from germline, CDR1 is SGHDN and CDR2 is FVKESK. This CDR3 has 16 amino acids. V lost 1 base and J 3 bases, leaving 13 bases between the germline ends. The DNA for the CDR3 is TGTGCCAGCAGCCAAGTAGGGCCCGAGTTCTACAATGAGCAGTTCTTC. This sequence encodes CASSQVGPEFYNEQFF.

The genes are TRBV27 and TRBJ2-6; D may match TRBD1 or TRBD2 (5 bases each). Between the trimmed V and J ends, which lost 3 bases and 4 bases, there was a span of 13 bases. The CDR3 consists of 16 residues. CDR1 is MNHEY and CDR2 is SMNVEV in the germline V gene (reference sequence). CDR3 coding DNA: TGTGCCAGCAGTTTCGGGCCGGGGCCCGGGGCCAACGTCCTGACTTTC. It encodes CASSFGPGPGANVLTF.

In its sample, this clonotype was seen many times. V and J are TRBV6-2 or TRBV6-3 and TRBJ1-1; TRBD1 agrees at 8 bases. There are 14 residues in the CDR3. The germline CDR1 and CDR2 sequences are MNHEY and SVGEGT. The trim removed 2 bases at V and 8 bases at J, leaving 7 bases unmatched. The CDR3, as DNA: TGTGCCAGCAGTTACATCCGGGACAGGACAGAAGCTTTCTTT. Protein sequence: CASSYIRDRTEAFF.